This is a list of T cell receptor beta chains from one sample in a study of PD-1 blockade in mismatch repair-deficient tumors. Sequencing was performed with immunoSEQ multiplex PCR; in TCRdb, only in-frame clones are kept and a portion is missing. The repertoire consists of around 14,000 clones, with around four fifths occurring once and the leading ten covering about 22%. These receptors lack a known antigen. The specimen was cells cultured in vitro, collected from a patient treated with pembrolizumab. The source of these receptors is an adult with mismatch repair-deficient cancer. The CDR3 runs from the conserved cysteine through the conserved F or W. A D gene is named only where the DNA matches it firmly. Only part of the rows carry a size: once, few, many, or a class if the clone is expanded.

once TRBJ2-7 TRBV4-1 . TGCGCCAGCAGCCAAGATAGGGCTAGCTACGAGCAGTACTTC CASSQDRASYEQYF
. TRBJ1-1 TRBV11-2 . TGTGCCAGCAGCTTAACGAGACAGATTTTGAGGATGAACACTGAAGCTTTCTTT CASSLTRQILRMNTEAFF
. TRBJ2-3 TRBV5-1 TRBD2 TGCGCCAGCAGCCCAGGACTAGCGGGCGCAGATACGCAGTATTTT CASSPGLAGADTQYF
few TRBJ2-2 TRBV29-1 TRBD2 TGCAGCGTTGCTTTCCTAGCGGGGACCGGGGAGCTGTTTTTT CSVAFLAGTGELFF
. TRBJ1-5 TRBV19 . TGTGCCAGTAGTGGGGACGGAAATCAGCCCCAGCATTTT CASSGDGNQPQHF
. TRBJ2-5 TRBV5-5 . TGTGCCAGCAGCCCGCTCGGGACCCAGTACTTC CASSPLGTQYF
. TRBJ2-1 TRBV7-9 . TGTGCCAGCAGCTTAGTCCGGACCAATGAGCAGTTCTTC CASSLVRTNEQFF
. TRBJ1-2 TRBV5-1 . TGCGCCAGCAGCCCGACACCAGGAGGATTGGGCTACACCTTC CASSPTPGGLGYTF
few TRBJ2-2 TRBV10-1 . TGCGCCAGCAGTCCTTCTATTCGCGGAATCACCGGGGAGCTGTTTTTT CASSPSIRGITGELFF
. TRBJ2-7 TRBV6-1 TRBD1 TGTGCCAGCAGTGAATTAACAGGGGCGGACGAGCAGTACTTC CASSELTGADEQYF
once TRBJ2-1 TRBV9 . TGTGCCAGCAGCGTAGGGCAGGGCCCATGGGATGAGCAGTTCTTC CASSVGQGPWDEQFF
. TRBJ2-5 TRBV6-6 . TGTGCCAGCAGTTACTTGTGGAGGACTCAAGAGACCCAGTACTTC CASSYLWRTQETQYF
. TRBJ2-7 TRBV5-1 . TGCGCCAGCAGCCCCCAAGGACTCACGACCCTCTACGAGCAGTACTTC CASSPQGLTTLYEQYF
. TRBJ1-3 TRBV2 . TGTGCCAGCAGTGAAACGGGACGGGGGAACACCATATATTTT CASSETGRGNTIYF
. TRBJ2-7 TRBV18 TRBD1 TGTGCCAGCTCACCAAATAAGGGACAGGGCTTCCACGAGCAGTACTTC CASSPNKGQGFHEQYF
. TRBJ2-5 TRBV10-1 TRBD2 TGCGCCAGCAGTGAGATACTAGCGGGCTTCCAAGAGACCCAGTACTTC CASSEILAGFQETQYF
. TRBJ1-5 TRBV4-1 . TGCGCCAGCAGCCTGGGGGACTTAAATCAGCCCCAGCATTTT CASSLGDLNQPQHF
. TRBJ1-5 TRBV28 . TGTGCCAGCAGTTTGGACCGGGGCGGCGGGCAGCCCCAGCATTTT CASSLDRGGGQPQHF
. TRBJ2-3 TRBV7-2 TRBD2 TGTGCCAGCAGCTTAGGACTAGCAAGTCGGGTCACAGATACGCAGTATTTT CASSLGLASRVTDTQYF
. TRBJ1-2 TRBV6-5 TRBD1 TGTGCCAGCAGCAGAACAGGGGGAGGTTATGGCTACACCTTC CASSRTGGGYGYTF
. TRBJ2-5 TRBV10-2 . TGCGCCAGCAGTGAGCCGGCAGGGAGGTTCGGGGGAAAAGAGACCCAGTACTTC CASSEPAGRFGGKETQYF
. TRBJ1-1 TRBV21-1 . TGTGCCACCAAGAGGGGCTGGGGCACTGAAGCTTTCTTT CATKRGWGTEAFF
few TRBJ1-4 TRBV5-1 TRBD1 TGCGCCAGCAGCCCTATTGAGACAGGGGATCTTGAAAAACTGTTTTTT CASSPIETGDLEKLFF
once TRBJ2-2 TRBV5-5 . TGTGCCAGCACCTCTGGACAGCTGAACACCGGGGAGCTGTTTTTT CASTSGQLNTGELFF
. TRBJ2-5 TRBV19 . TGTGCCAGTAGTAAAGTTCAAGAGACCCAGTACTTC CASSKVQETQYF
. TRBJ2-7 TRBV10-3 TRBD2 TGTGCCATCAGTGAAGGAGCGGGGCCCCCCTACGAGCAGTACTTC CAISEGAGPPYEQYF
. TRBJ2-7 TRBV29-1 . TGCAGCGTGCGGGTTGGCGCCGCCTACGAGCAGTACTTC CSVRVGAAYEQYF
once TRBJ2-7 TRBV7-2 TRBD1 TGTGCCAGCAGCACTCAGGACAGGGTTGGGCACGAGCAGTACTTC CASSTQDRVGHEQYF
once TRBJ2-7 TRBV6-5 . TGTGCCAGCGCGGTCAGCTCCTACGAGCAGTACTTC CASAVSSYEQYF
few TRBJ2-7 TRBV11-2 . TGTGCCAGCAGCGACCCGGACAGAAACGCCTACGAGCAGTACTTC CASSDPDRNAYEQYF
. TRBJ1-1 TRBV18 . TGTGCCAGCTCAACCCGACAGGCGACTGAAGCTTTCTTT CASSTRQATEAFF
. TRBJ1-1 TRBV5-4 TRBD1 TGTGCCAGCAGCTTAGAGGGACAGGGGAACACTGAAGCTTTCTTT CASSLEGQGNTEAFF
. TRBJ2-1 TRBV27 . TGTGCCAGCAGTGCTCGGGAGCTGCCCTACAATGAGCAGTTCTTC CASSARELPYNEQFF
. TRBJ1-1 TRBV28 TRBD1 TGTGCCAGCAGTTCCCCCGGACAGGGGATCTTGGCTGAAGCTTTCTTT CASSSPGQGILAEAFF
large TRBJ2-3 TRBV7-3 . TGTGCCAGCAGCTTTACGGGGTTGTCAACAGATACGCAGTATTTT CASSFTGLSTDTQYF
. TRBJ1-1 TRBV30 TRBD1 TGTGCCTGGAGCAGGGACAGGGACACTGAAGCTTTCTTT CAWSRDRDTEAFF
. TRBJ2-3 TRBV7-2 . TGTGCCAGCAGCTTAGAACTAGACACAGATACGCAGTATTTT CASSLELDTDTQYF
few TRBJ1-1 TRBV28 . TGTGCCAGCAGTTTTAACCCGACGAAAGCTTTCTTT CASSFNPTKAFF
once TRBJ1-2 TRBV4-2 . TGTGCCAGCAGCCAAGATTGGGTATCCTATGGCTACACCTTC CASSQDWVSYGYTF
few TRBJ1-2 TRBV30 TRBD1 TGTGCCTGGAGTGTGGGACAGTCGTCCTATGGCTACACCTTC CAWSVGQSSYGYTF
. TRBJ2-3 TRBV9 . TGTGCCAGCAGCTTAGGGGTTCTCACAGATACGCAGTATTTT CASSLGVLTDTQYF
. TRBJ1-5 TRBV28 . TGTGCCAGCATCCGTTCGGGTGGAGTCAATCAGCCCCAGCATTTT CASIRSGGVNQPQHF
. TRBJ2-3 TRBV5-1 TRBD2 TGCGCCAGCAGCTTGGGAGGGCTAGCGGGAGGCAGCACAGATACGCAGTATTTT CASSLGGLAGGSTDTQYF
. TRBJ1-5 TRBV27 . TGTGCCAGCAGGTACCAGGGGAGCAATCAGCCCCAGCATTTT CASRYQGSNQPQHF
. TRBJ2-7 TRBV4-1 . TGCGCCAGCACCCCCTATTATAGCGACTCCTACGAGCAGTACTTC CASTPYYSDSYEQYF
. TRBJ2-1 TRBV2 TRBD2 TGTGCCAGCAGGGGGACTAGCGGGTCCACCTACAATGAGCAGTTCTTC CASRGTSGSTYNEQFF
. TRBJ1-3 TRBV5-1 . TGCGCCAGCAGCTCAAGACAGACTAACTCTGGAAACACCATATATTTT CASSSRQTNSGNTIYF